This T cell receptor beta chain was found in a study of cytomegalovirus exposure and HLA in healthy donors. Study-wide points: Some V segments, TRBV6-2 and TRBV6-3 among them, were indistinguishable and were therefore excluded. Reports indicated that the classifier achieved high specificity and sensitivity in diagnosing cytomegalovirus status.

The PCR made use of 60 Vbeta and 13 Jbeta primers. Some clones are missing from TCRdb's copy, which holds only in-frame ones; the method was immunoSEQ multiplex PCR. The table shows about 200,000 clones, with approximately 78% occurring only once. Worth noting for this clone: Its antigen is unidentified.

The CDR3 runs to 14 residues. Deletions cut 2 bases from V and 0 bases from J, with 8 bases between. Germline lookup yields CDR1 KGHSH and CDR2 LQKENI. Input material: PBMCs. V and J are TRBV18 and TRBJ2-7; no clear D gene. This receptor was identified in a man younger than 45 in good health and CMV-seronegative. The CDR3 DNA reads TGTGCCAGCTCACCAATTCAGGACTCCTACGAGCAGTACTTC. Its protein is CASSPIQDSYEQYF.